A selection of T cell receptor beta chains follows, all from one sample in a study of blood T cell repertoires in COVID-19. Assay used: immunoSEQ multiplex PCR; TCRdb lists only in-frame clones, some missing. Among roughly 250,000 clones listed, roughly 93% were seen once. Sequenced sample: PBMCs or T cells enriched from blood (not recorded which). Receptor source: a woman aged 40 to 50 with acute COVID-19. The CDR3 runs from the conserved cysteine through the conserved F or W. The D gene is left open where the match is weak. Clone size is stated in some rows and not others, as once, few, many or a class when expanded.

v_gene,d_gene,abundance,j_gene,CDR3aa,CDR3nt
TRBV7-3,-,-,TRBJ1-6,CASSFGGSYNSPLHF,TGTGCCAGCAGCTTCGGGGGTAGTTATAATTCACCCCTCCACTTT
TRBV18,TRBD1,-,TRBJ2-3,CASSPGQVRTDTQYF,TGTGCCAGCTCACCCGGACAGGTTCGGACAGATACGCAGTATTTT
TRBV24-1,TRBD1,-,TRBJ2-3,CATSDSTGGWTDTQYF,TGTGCCACCAGTGATTCCACAGGGGGCTGGACAGATACGCAGTATTTT
TRBV29-1,-,-,TRBJ1-2,CSGASGLESYTF,TGCAGCGGGGCATCGGGATTGGAAAGCTACACCTTC
TRBV2,-,-,TRBJ1-1,CASSEGRRGTEAFF,TGTGCCAGCAGTGAAGGTAGAAGGGGTACTGAAGCTTTCTTT
TRBV5-4,-,-,TRBJ2-2,CASSLPRNTGELFF,TGTGCCAGCAGTCTGCCGCGGAACACCGGGGAGCTGTTTTTT
TRBV2,-,-,TRBJ2-1,CASSPGVGASYNEQFF,TGTGCCAGCAGTCCAGGGGTAGGGGCATCCTACAATGAGCAGTTCTTC
TRBV24-1,TRBD2,-,TRBJ2-1,CATSEVSGRHGLDEQFF,TGTGCCACCAGTGAAGTTAGCGGGAGACACGGTTTGGATGAGCAGTTCTTC
TRBV11-2,-,-,TRBJ2-3,CASSLAGREWRDTQYF,TGTGCCAGCAGCTTAGCAGGGCGGGAATGGAGAGATACGCAGTATTTT
TRBV10-2,-,-,TRBJ1-3,CASSEGRGGYTIYF,TGCGCCAGCAGTGAAGGAAGGGGAGGTTACACCATATATTTT
TRBV19,TRBD1,-,TRBJ2-7,CASSIRTGETYEQYF,TGTGCCAGTAGTATCCGGACAGGGGAGACCTACGAGCAGTACTTC
TRBV5-3,-,once,TRBJ2-2,CARSLARTVPTGELFF,TGTGCCAGAAGCTTGGCCCGGACAGTCCCCACTGGGGAGCTGTTTTTT
TRBV24-1,-,-,TRBJ1-2,CATAPRGGAYGYTF,TGTGCCACAGCACCCCGCGGAGGGGCCTATGGCTACACCTTC
TRBV14,TRBD2,-,TRBJ2-5,CASSQRLAGGTWQETQYF,TGTGCCAGCAGCCAGCGACTAGCGGGAGGGACGTGGCAAGAGACCCAGTACTTC
TRBV2,-,-,TRBJ2-7,CASSETSSPTYEQYF,TGTGCCAGCAGTGAAACGTCTAGCCCAACCTACGAGCAGTACTTC
TRBV2,TRBD1,-,TRBJ1-2,CASKYGTGKNYGYTF,TGTGCCAGCAAATATGGGACAGGCAAGAACTATGGCTACACCTTC
TRBV5-1,-,-,TRBJ1-1,CASSFARGMDTEAFF,TGCGCCAGTAGCTTTGCTCGGGGGATGGACACTGAAGCTTTCTTT
TRBV23-1,TRBD1,once,TRBJ1-5,CASSQWGQGCYQPQHF,TGCGCCAGCAGTCAATGGGGACAGGGGTGTTATCAGCCCCAGCATTTT
TRBV19,-,-,TRBJ1-1,CASSTLLGGPTEAFF,TGTGCCAGTAGTACCCTTTTGGGGGGACCCACTGAAGCTTTCTTT
TRBV30,-,few,TRBJ1-6,CAWGLVDTNSPLHF,TGTGCCTGGGGGCTCGTGGACACGAATTCACCCCTCCACTTT
TRBV28,TRBD1,-,TRBJ1-2,CASRGTVRYYGYTF,TGTGCCAGCAGAGGGACAGTTCGATACTATGGCTACACCTTC
TRBV9,-,-,TRBJ2-5,CASSQWGGGAGLETQYF,TGTGCCAGCAGTCAATGGGGAGGCGGCGCTGGTTTGGAGACCCAGTACTTC
TRBV11-3,-,-,TRBJ1-1,CASSPRLERGTEAFF,TGTGCCAGCAGCCCTCGATTAGAGCGGGGCACTGAAGCTTTCTTT
TRBV7-2,TRBD2,-,TRBJ2-3,CASSLSGRASDTQYF,TGTGCCAGCAGCTTGAGCGGGAGGGCGTCAGATACGCAGTATTTT
TRBV11-3,TRBD1,once,TRBJ1-3,CASSKGQGLSGNTIYF,TGTGCCAGCAGCAAGGGACAGGGGCTTTCTGGAAACACCATATATTTT
TRBV5-4,TRBD1,-,TRBJ2-1,CASSPTGNYNEQFF,TGTGCCAGCAGCCCGACAGGGAATTACAATGAGCAGTTCTTC
TRBV4-2,TRBD2,-,TRBJ2-3,CASSQDLSGGPTNTQYF,TGTGCCAGCAGCCAAGATTTAAGCGGGGGGCCCACAAATACGCAGTATTTT
TRBV14,TRBD2,-,TRBJ2-3,CASSRLAGTDTQYF,TGTGCCAGCAGCCGGCTAGCGGGGACAGATACGCAGTATTTT
TRBV29-1,-,-,TRBJ1-1,CSVVSPSTVSKADTEAFF,TGCAGCGTTGTATCCCCAAGCACAGTCTCAAAGGCCGACACTGAAGCTTTCTTT
TRBV30,-,-,TRBJ1-2,CASTPMTEYVEGYTF,TGTGCCTCCACCCCAATGACGGAATATGTGGAGGGCTACACCTTC
TRBV2,-,once,TRBJ2-1,CASRVYNEQFF,TGTGCCAGCCGGGTTTACAATGAGCAGTTCTTC
TRBV20-1,TRBD1,once,TRBJ1-4,CSASPQGANEKLFF,TGCAGTGCTAGTCCCCAGGGGGCTAATGAAAAACTGTTTTTT
TRBV29-1,-,-,TRBJ1-2,CSVAPDLGYGYTF,TGCAGCGTTGCCCCAGACTTGGGCTATGGCTACACCTTC
TRBV28,TRBD2,once,TRBJ2-3,CASSFAGGTTNQYF,TGTGCCAGCAGTTTTGCGGGGGGGACCACCAATCAGTATTTT
TRBV6-1,-,-,TRBJ1-4,CASSEGRPLREKLFF,TGTGCCAGCAGTGAAGGCAGGCCTCTAAGGGAAAAACTGTTTTTT
TRBV4-3,-,-,TRBJ2-1,CASSQEAGRTYNEQFF,TGCGCCAGCAGCCAAGAGGCCGGGAGAACATACAATGAGCAGTTCTTC
TRBV12-3/TRBV12-4,-,-,TRBJ2-3,CASSLPQGDTQYF,TGTGCCAGCAGCCTTCCACAGGGAGATACGCAGTATTTT
TRBV19,-,-,TRBJ1-2,CASTDRSYGYTF,TGTGCCAGTACGGACAGATCATATGGCTACACCTTC
TRBV23-1,TRBD1,-,TRBJ1-1,CASRGRTGAEAFF,TGCGCCAGCAGAGGAAGGACAGGGGCTGAAGCTTTCTTT
TRBV10-3,TRBD1,-,TRBJ1-1,CAISANPGQGNTEAFF,TGTGCCATCAGTGCCAATCCGGGACAGGGGAACACTGAAGCTTTCTTT
TRBV10-1,TRBD2,-,TRBJ2-3,CANLSPRQGSASGGIGGTDTQYF,TGCGCCAACCTCTCCCCCAGACAGGGGTCGGCTAGCGGGGGAATCGGAGGCACAGATACGCAGTATTTT
TRBV30,TRBD1,-,TRBJ1-1,CAWSPGTELNTEAFF,TGTGCCTGGAGTCCCGGGACAGAATTGAACACTGAAGCTTTCTTT
TRBV7-8,-,few,TRBJ1-5,CASSLVGQMVSNQPQHF,TGTGCCAGCAGCCTCGTAGGACAGATGGTCAGCAATCAGCCCCAGCATTTT
TRBV25-1,TRBD1,-,TRBJ1-4,CASSESRGAYSEKLFF,TGTGCCAGCAGTGAATCCAGGGGGGCATATAGCGAAAAACTGTTTTTT
TRBV12-3/TRBV12-4,TRBD2,-,TRBJ2-2,CASSPRGAGELFF,TGTGCCAGCAGCCCCCGGGGGGCCGGGGAGCTGTTTTTT
TRBV11-2,-,-,TRBJ1-2,CASTTLLGYGYTF,TGTGCCAGCACCACACTACTTGGCTATGGCTACACCTTC
TRBV6-5,-,-,TRBJ1-3,CASSPGGSGNTIYF,TGTGCCAGCAGCCCGGGGGGGTCTGGAAACACCATATATTTT
TRBV11-3,-,-,TRBJ1-3,CASSLGGRVSGNTIYF,TGTGCCAGCAGCTTAGGAGGCCGGGTCTCTGGAAACACCATATATTTT